This T cell receptor (beta chain) appears in the sequencing data of a study of blood T cell repertoires in COVID-19. Study details: Donors in Cohort 3 counted as recovered after two negative PCRs, clearance, or symptom resolution. T cells, B-cell-depleted T cells, or PBMCs supplied cDNA or gDNA.

Original analysis: Amplifying reference gene primers gave estimates of nucleated cell counts. Sequencing used immunoSEQ multiplex PCR; TCRdb keeps in-frame clones, though not all of them. V, J and clone size were drawn from that table, and D and trimming were deduced from the DNA. This sample has about 190,000 clones, with around 87% found just once. J gave up 9 bases and V 0 bases, and 6 bases lay outside the gene matches. CDR3 length equals 15 residues. Germline CDR1 and CDR2: LNHNV and YYDKDF (reference sequence). Assignment of participants to cohorts was predicated upon participant-reported clinical history.

The chain combines TRBV15 with TRBJ2-1; 9 nucleotides align to TRBD2. The source of this sequence is a woman aged 40 to 49 in a cohort exposed to, infected with or recovered from COVID-19 (not recorded which). Sequencing was performed on PBMCs or T cells enriched from blood (not recorded which). This CDR3 is CATSRDRASGVEQFF. In DNA, the CDR3 is TGTGCCACCAGCAGAGATCGGGCTAGCGGGGTTGAGCAGTTCTTC. Combining the CDR3 with reference TRBV15 and TRBJ2-1 gives the whole variable domain DAMVIQNPRYQVTQFGKPVTLSCSQTLNHNVMYWYQQKSSQAPKLLFHYYDKDFNNEADTPDNFQSRRPNTSFCFLDIRSPGLGDTAMYLCATSRDRASGVEQFFGPGTRLTVL.